These 32 T cell receptor beta chains were sequenced from one sample in a study of early T cells in non-severe SARS-CoV-2 infection. One entry per CDR3 protein results from TCRdb running MiXCR on the 5' RACE reads. This sample has about 89,000 distinct CDR3 sequences; roughly 14% occur once, and the top ten carry roughly 0.6%. The sequenced sample consisted of whole blood. The origin of the receptors is an adult who was a healthcare worker with PCR-confirmed SARS-CoV-2 infection or an uninfected control (not recorded which).

The V call is TRBV24-1, the J call TRBJ2-1, with D perhaps TRBD2 (7 bases). CDR1 is KGHDR and CDR2 is SFDVKD in the germline V gene. The CDR3 is 16 amino acids. Deletions cut 3 bases from V and 9 bases from J, with 20 bases between. The CDR3 sequence: CATSDATGGLLGEQFF. The DNA of the CDR3 is TGTGCCACCAGTGATGCAACCGGGGGGCTTCTCGGTGAGCAGTTCTTC.

In its sample, this clonotype was seen a few times. The genes are TRBV18 and TRBJ2-5, with D possibly TRBD1 on 5 matching bases. V was trimmed by 3 bases and J by 4 bases, leaving 12 bases between them. This CDR3 contains 14 residues. The germline gives CDR1 KGHSH, CDR2 LQKENI. The CDR3 DNA is TGTGCCAGCTCACCTAGCAGGGCTGGAGAGACCCAGTACTTC. Its protein product is CASSPSRAGETQYF.

V gene TRBV9 combines with J gene TRBJ2-1, with D perhaps matching TRBD2 (5 bases). Per the germline V gene, CDR1 is SGDLS and CDR2 is YYNGEE. The CDR3 has 14 amino acids. Trimming shortened V by 4 bases and J by 5 bases, and 13 bases separated the two germline ends. The CDR3, as DNA: TGTGCCAGCAGCCCACGGACGGGGAACAATGAGCAGTTCTTC. Translation gives CASSPRTGNNEQFF.

This chain uses TRBV12-3 or TRBV12-4 with TRBJ2-5; D gene ambiguous. V dropped 1 base and J dropped 1 base, with 13 bases sitting between them. The length of the CDR3 is 16 residues. CDR3 amino acids: CASSLGVSVTQETQYF. The CDR3 DNA reads as TGTGCCAGCAGTTTAGGTGTGTCGGTTACCCAAGAGACCCAGTACTTC.

This clonotype was counted ten times or more. The chain combines TRBV10-3 with TRBJ2-2; no definite D call. The CDR3 is 14 residues long. CDR1 is ENHRY and CDR2 is SYGVKD in the germline V gene. Trimming removed 2 bases from V and 5 bases from J, with 9 bases in between. CDR3 nucleotides: TGTGCCATCAGTGAGCTTGGGGTTACCGGGGAGCTGTTTTTT. Amino acid sequence: CAISELGVTGELFF.

The rearrangement joins TRBV12-3 or TRBV12-4 to TRBJ2-5; 9 bases match TRBD2. The length of the CDR3 is 15 residues. V shed 3 bases, J shed 1 base, and the junction held 3 bases outside the gene matches. CDR3 residues: CASSFGGGAQETQYF. The CDR3, as DNA: TGTGCCAGCAGTTTTGGCGGGGGGGCCCAAGAGACCCAGTACTTC.

This clonotype was seen only a few times. The J gene is TRBJ2-5, the V gene TRBV2; TRBD1 is a possible D gene (5 bases). Germline CDR1 reads SNHLY; CDR2 reads FYNNEI. Trimming left V 3 bases short and J 6 bases short, with 11 bases between. This CDR3 comprises 13 residues. The DNA for the CDR3 is TGTGCCAGCAGTGAGGCCAGGGTGCAGACCCAGTACTTC. It encodes CASSEARVQTQYF.

This clonotype turned up a few times. This sequence joins TRBV12-3 or TRBV12-4 and TRBJ1-2, with D perhaps TRBD1 (5 bases). This CDR3 comprises 13 residues. V lost 0 bases to trimming and J lost 10 bases, with 12 bases between them. In DNA form, the CDR3 reads TGTGCCAGCAGTTTAGCTACGGGACCTTACTACACCTTC. Its translation: CASSLATGPYYTF.

About this clonotype: Being one base from a much bigger clone, this may be a read error. The chain has TRBV5-1 and TRBJ2-5, with unresolved D. Germline CDR1 reads SGHRS; CDR2 reads YFSETQ. The CDR3 extends over 15 amino acids. The CDR3 loop reads CTSSQAPQRQETQYF. CDR3 DNA sequence: TGCACCAGCAGCCAAGCCCCACAGAGACAAGAGACCCAGTACTTC.

V usage is TRBV5-1 and J usage is TRBJ1-3, with no clear D. The CDR3 contains 17 residues. The germline CDR1 and CDR2 sequences are SGHRS and YFSETQ. Between the trimmed V and J ends, which lost 4 bases and 2 bases, there was a span of 19 bases. This chain's CDR3 is CASSRTPGSATGNTIYF. In DNA, the CDR3 is TGCGCCAGCAGCCGGACCCCTGGTTCCGCCACTGGAAACACCATATATTTT.

This clonotype was detected once. The rearrangement joins TRBV5-4 to TRBJ2-5; 8 nucleotides match TRBD1. J gave up 1 base and V 3 bases, and 5 bases lay outside the gene matches. The CDR3 runs 15 residues. Per the germline V gene, CDR1 is SGHNT and CDR2 is YYREEE (reference sequence). CDR3 bases: TGTGCCAGCAGCTCGATGGGACAGGTCCAAGAGACCCAGTACTTC. It yields the protein CASSSMGQVQETQYF. Using reference TRBV5-4 and TRBJ2-5 for the parts outside the CDR3, the full variable domain is ETGVTQSPTHLIKTRGQQVTLRCSSQSGHNTVSWYQQALGQGPQFIFQYYREEENGRGNFPPRFSGLQFPNYSSELNVNALELDDSALYLCASSSMGQVQETQYFGPGTRLLVL.

The table lists this clonotype with many counts. The chain combines TRBV27 with TRBJ1-1; a weak D match, TRBD1 (6 bases). Trimming removed 5 bases at V and 10 bases at J, with 17 bases between. The CDR3 contains 13 residues. The V gene's germline CDR1 is MNHEY and CDR2 SMNVEV (reference sequence). The CDR3 sequence is CASSPGVQGAAFF. CDR3 nucleotides: TGTGCCAGCAGTCCCGGGGTACAGGGCGCAGCTTTCTTT.

The rearrangement joins TRBV18 to TRBJ2-4, with a weak D call TRBD2 (6 bases). The CDR3 spans 16 residues. Germline-derived CDR1 and CDR2 are KGHSH and LQKENI. V lost 3 bases and J 4 bases, leaving 16 bases between the germline ends. CDR3 protein: CASSPGSWREKNIQYF. The CDR3 DNA follows: TGTGCCAGCTCACCGGGTTCCTGGCGGGAAAAAAACATTCAGTACTTC.

This clonotype appeared a few times. The V call is TRBV7-9, the J call TRBJ1-1; a weak D match, TRBD1 (5 bases). V lost 1 base and J 7 bases, leaving 10 bases between the germline ends. CDR3 length equals 13 residues. Looked up from germline, CDR1 is SEHNR and CDR2 is FQNEAQ (reference sequence). The CDR3 loop reads CASSLERDREAFF. Written as DNA, the CDR3 is TGTGCCAGCAGCTTAGAGAGGGACCGTGAAGCTTTCTTT.

V gene TRBV12-3 or TRBV12-4 combines with J gene TRBJ1-1; weak D call: TRBD1 (6 bases). The CDR3 totals 15 residues. Between the trimmed V and J ends, which lost 5 bases and 5 bases, there was a span of 18 bases. This chain's CDR3 is CASSPSQGMGTEAFF. CDR3 sequence (DNA): TGTGCCAGCAGTCCATCACAGGGAATGGGGACTGAAGCTTTCTTT.

As concerns this clonotype: Sequence at one end of the junction differs from germline and may be a read error. CDR3 region: CASSSQPGLATANAGELFF. The CDR3, as DNA: TGTGCCAGCAGCAGCCAGCCGGGACTAGCTACCGCGAACGCCGGGGAGCTGTTTTTT. This chain joins TRBV7-8 and TRBJ2-2; 9 bases align to TRBD2. The CDR3 sequence is 19 residues long. CDR1 and CDR2 from the germline V gene are SGHVS and FQNEAQ.

This sequence joins TRBV6-2 or TRBV6-3 and TRBJ2-1, with D unresolved. Germline V gene sequence: CDR1 MNHEY, CDR2 SVGEGT. CDR3 length: 15 residues. V was clipped by 1 base and J by 0 bases, with 7 bases between them. The CDR3 reads CASSYFGPSYNEQFF. The CDR3, as DNA: TGTGCCAGCAGTTACTTCGGTCCCTCCTACAATGAGCAGTTCTTC.

This chain joins TRBV12-3 or TRBV12-4 and TRBJ2-3; D perhaps matches TRBD1 (6 bases). The CDR3 length is 13 residues. The V and J ends lost 5 bases and 6 bases respectively, with 12 bases between them. CDR3 residues: CASSIYRADTQYF. As DNA, the CDR3 is TGTGCCAGCAGTATATACAGGGCGGATACGCAGTATTTT.

The chain couples TRBV24-1 to TRBJ2-1, with TRBD1 matching over 10 bases. The ends lost 9 bases at V and 7 bases at J; junction bases unmatched: 5. From germline, CDR1 is KGHDR and CDR2 SFDVKD. The CDR3 sequence is 13 residues long. Here the CDR3 DNA reads TGTGCCACCCGACAGGGGGCTTTGAATGAGCAGTTCTTC. Translated: CATRQGALNEQFF.

V is TRBV2 and J is TRBJ2-1; 10 bases align to TRBD2. The V gene's germline CDR1 is SNHLY and CDR2 FYNNEI. This CDR3 has 14 residues. V gave up 4 bases and J gave up 6 bases; unmatched junction bases: 3. The CDR3 sequence is CASSGLAGVNEQFF. CDR3 in DNA: TGTGCCAGCAGTGGTCTAGCGGGGGTCAATGAGCAGTTCTTC.

The chain joins TRBV3-1 to TRBJ2-2; no clear D. Germline lookup yields CDR1 LGHDT and CDR2 YNNKEL (reference sequence). Trimming pared 6 bases from V and 6 bases from J, leaving 11 bases between. The CDR3 is made up of 13 amino acids. CDR3 sequence: CASRPTKAGELFF. Written as DNA, the CDR3 is TGTGCCAGCAGACCGACCAAGGCCGGGGAGCTGTTTTTT.

The chain is built from TRBV9 and TRBJ2-1; D gene uncertain. Per germline, CDR1 SGDLS and CDR2 YYNGEE. The CDR3 runs 14 residues. The V end lost 4 bases, the J end lost 6 bases, and 14 bases lay between the germline ends. CDR3 coding DNA: TGTGCCAGCAGCAAGGGAAACCCGACCAATGAGCAGTTCTTC. The encoded protein is CASSKGNPTNEQFF. Drawing the rest from reference TRBV9 and TRBJ2-1, the complete variable domain is DSGVTQTPKHLITATGQRVTLRCSPRSGDLSVYWYQQSLDQGLQFLIQYYNGEERAKGNILERFSAQQFPDLHSELNLSSLELGDSALYFCASSKGNPTNEQFFGPGTRLTVL.

This clonotype was observed a few times. The V and J genes are TRBV12-3 or TRBV12-4 and TRBJ2-1; 7 nucleotides agree with TRBD1. This CDR3 is 12 amino acids long. J gave up 10 bases and V 6 bases, and 6 bases lay outside the gene matches. DNA of the CDR3: TGTGCCAGCAGCCGGGACAGACGGGAGCAGTTCTTC. Translated: CASSRDRREQFF.

V usage is TRBV20-1 and J usage is TRBJ1-5, with TRBD1 identical over 7 bases. Germline CDR1 is DFQATT and CDR2 is SNEGSKA (reference sequence). The CDR3 runs to 15 residues. Trimming cost V 6 bases and J 1 base; bases outside gene matches: 9. The CDR3 bases are TGCAGTGCCCGAGATACAGGGGTAAGCAATCAGCCCCAGCATTTT. It encodes CSARDTGVSNQPQHF.

The sample holds a few counts of this clonotype. In nucleotides, the CDR3 is TGCGCCAGCAGCCAAATGGAGCGTGGAGCTCCAAACTATGGCTACACCTTC. Amino acid sequence: CASSQMERGAPNYGYTF. V and J are TRBV5-1 and TRBJ1-2; D ambiguous. This CDR3 is built from 17 residues. Trimming stripped 4 bases from V and 2 bases from J, with 21 bases between. Germline V gene lookup returns CDR1 SGHRS and CDR2 YFSETQ. Based on the CDR3 plus reference TRBV5-1 and TRBJ1-2, the full variable domain is KAGVTQTPRYLIKTRGQQVTLSCSPISGHRSVSWYQQTPGQGLQFLFEYFSETQRNKGNFPGRFSGRQFSNSRSEMNVSTLELGDSALYLCASSQMERGAPNYGYTFGSGTRLTVV.

This chain connects TRBV10-2 to TRBJ1-2; D uncertain. CDR3 length: 13 amino acids. The V end was cut by 4 bases, the J end by 5 bases, with 11 bases between. Germline V gene lookup returns CDR1 WSHSY and CDR2 SAAADI. This chain's CDR3 is CASSAGRGYGYTF. For the CDR3, the DNA is TGCGCCAGCAGTGCCGGACGGGGATATGGCTACACCTTC.

This clonotype was observed a few times. The chain has TRBV5-1 and TRBJ1-1; TRBD1 is a possible D gene (5 bases). V was clipped by 2 bases and J by 8 bases, with 10 bases between them. The CDR3 has 12 amino acids. The germline V gene has CDR1 SGHRS and CDR2 YFSETQ. The DNA for the CDR3 is TGCGCCAGCAGCTTTAGTACAGGAGAAGCTTTCTTT. This codes for CASSFSTGEAFF.

V is TRBV6-6 and J is TRBJ1-5; D not resolved. The germline CDR1 and CDR2 sequences are MNHNY and SVGAGI (reference sequence). Trimming left V 2 bases short and J 7 bases short, with 12 bases between. The CDR3 has 14 amino acids. The CDR3 coding sequence is TGTGCCAGCAGTTACACCGTTCCGGGGCAGCCCCAGCATTTT. The encoded protein is CASSYTVPGQPQHF.

This clonotype was observed a few times. The rearrangement links TRBV6-1 to TRBJ2-7; D is unresolved. Looked up from germline, CDR1 is MNHNS and CDR2 is SASEGT. Trimming took off 2 bases at V and 2 bases at J, with 4 bases between the two ends. The CDR3 loop spans 12 amino acids. The CDR3 bases are TGTGCCAGCAGTGAATCCCCCTACGAGCAGTACGTC. Protein: CASSESPYEQYV.

This chain connects TRBV10-3 to TRBJ2-1; D remains ambiguous. The germline V gene has CDR1 ENHRY and CDR2 SYGVKD. The CDR3 has 13 residues. The ends were cut back, 4 bases at V and 7 bases at J, with 11 bases in the middle. CDR3 in amino acids: CAISGKTENEQFF. In nucleotides, the CDR3 is TGTGCCATCAGTGGGAAAACGGAGAATGAGCAGTTCTTC.

This clonotype was found a few times. The chain uses TRBV12-3 or TRBV12-4 and TRBJ1-6; tentatively, D is TRBD1 (5 bases). The CDR3 length is 14 residues. The germline V and J ends were trimmed by 3 bases and 10 bases, with 13 bases remaining between them. The CDR3: CASSLEGVWSPLHF. CDR3 nucleotides: TGTGCCAGCAGTTTGGAAGGGGTTTGGTCACCCCTCCACTTT.

The chain employs TRBV9 and TRBJ2-3; 10 bases are shared with TRBD2. The junction had 2 bases not matched to a gene; V was cut back by 0 bases and J by 4 bases. CDR3 length: 15 amino acids. Germline CDR1 is SGDLS and CDR2 is YYNGEE. In nucleotides, the CDR3 is TGTGCCAGCAGCGTAGGGGGGACTAGCGCAGATACGCAGTATTTT. This translates into CASSVGGTSADTQYF.